This TCR beta chain was recovered during a study of T cell responses to AZD1222 COVID-19 vaccine (dated by TCRdb to about 2021). Background for the entire study: TCR sequencing was performed for fewer than 250 trial participants, of whom around 200 were given two doses of AZD1222 and approximately 25 were given two doses of MenACWY control vaccine. Trial participants were enrolled by age into 18-55, 56-69 and 70-plus year subgroups, with roughly 160, 29 and 62 TCR-sequenced participants respectively.

What the authors observed across the whole study: Conclusions about previously exposed vaccinees were limited because only six AZD1222 recipients were SARS-CoV-2 seropositive at baseline. A significant rise in spike-specific TCR breadth and depth was observed after two AZD1222 doses relative to day 0 and relative to MenACWY recipients. In the small 56-69-year group, the increase in depth fell short of significance, most likely because of low power. Most participants were white British and females outnumbered males, and the authors suggested that clonal diversity may have been underestimated. CD4 TCRs associated with the vaccine covered the entire spike protein, and the dominant responses were in regions 160-218 and 743-854. No day 14 peak-response samples were available, so repertoires were characterized only after the peak T cell response. Epitopes outside the regions mutated in the B.1.351 and B.1.1.7 variants were reportedly recognized by nearly half of the unique spike-specific TCRs.

What this sample's time point label stands for: baseline before first vaccination. Vaccinee samples were obtained from the UK trials COV001 and COV002, which included a single-blind randomized controlled phase 2/3 trial of AZD1222 (ChAdOx1 nCoV-19) in healthy adults. For TCRbeta chain sequencing, PBMC samples from trial participants were taken at day 0 and at day 28 after the second dose. Points on this clone: Its antigen specificity is not known.

The CDR3 regions of human TCRbeta chains were analyzed by immunosequencing. In the source study's methods: Repertoire TCRs were checked for matches against a reference library of SARS-CoV-2-specific TCRs that had been generated using the MIRA antigen-specificity platform. Breadth was defined as the fraction of unique TCRs that were SARS-CoV-2-associated. Depth was defined as the fraction of total T cells that were SARS-CoV-2-associated. Using the MIRA data, every spike-specific TCR was mapped to the spike region that the TCR reacted to and assigned to either a CD4 or a CD8 class. Log10-transformed breadth and depth values were compared by one-way ANOVA with Sidak's multiple comparisons tests. TCRdb holds this immuneACCESS table with in-frame rearrangements only. Some clones are missing; in checked studies, unresolved V genes explain under half, and the rest has no known cause. V, J and clone size derive from that table, while D and trimming were established from the DNA sequence. This sample's table carries about 140,000 clones. The ten largest clones add up to approximately 2% of the sample.

Measured from the cysteine to the phenylalanine, the CDR3 is 15 residues long. This entry keeps only the CDR3 DNA: 45 bases, framed from base 1. Looking up the germline V gene (reference sequence) yields CDR1 SEHNR and CDR2 FQNEAQ. Deletion took 7 bases off V and 0 bases off J, with a span of 13 bases between the germline ends. The receptor was derived from an adult in good health. This receptor chain uses TRBV7-9 and TRBJ1-5; 6 matching bases give a weak D call of TRBD1. Input material: peripheral blood. CDR3 protein: CASTKQGGSNQPQHF. The nucleotide sequence reads as follows: TGTGCCAGCACCAAACAGGGAGGTAGCAATCAGCCCCAGCATTTT.